Following are 21 T cell receptor beta chains from one sample sequenced in a study of T cell responses to AZD1222 COVID-19 vaccine. Repertoires were generated with immunoSEQ multiplex PCR, while TCRdb's copy carries only in-frame clones and drops some. The data hold 95,000 to 130,000 clones, with around 94% observed a single time. The sample was peripheral blood, taken 28 days after the second AZD1222 dose. Every receptor here comes from an adult who received the AZD1222 COVID-19 vaccine.

The chain joins TRBV5-4 to TRBJ1-5; D gene ambiguous. From germline, CDR1 is SGHNT and CDR2 YYREEE (reference sequence). Trimming removed 4 bases at V and 9 bases at J, with 20 bases between. The CDR3 consists of 15 residues. CDR3 region: CASSPGPFLEGPQHF. As DNA, the CDR3 is TGTGCCAGCAGCCCCGGCCCCTTCCTCGAGGGGCCCCAGCATTTT.

The V call is TRBV19, the J call TRBJ1-5; D remains unclear. V was pared by 8 bases and J by 0 bases, with 14 bases between. CDR3 length equals 15 residues. Germline V gene sequence: CDR1 LNHDA, CDR2 SQIVND (reference sequence). The CDR3 nucleotides read TGTGCCAGTGATAAACGCACACTTAGCAATCAGCCCCAGCATTTT. This translates into CASDKRTLSNQPQHF.

The chain couples TRBV10-1 to TRBJ1-1; TRBD1 agrees at 8 bases. V lost 0 bases, J lost 5 bases, and 8 bases stayed unmatched. The germline CDR1 and CDR2 sequences are WNHNN and SYGVQD (reference sequence). The CDR3 has 16 amino acids. CDR3 sequence reads: CASSESTTGVRTEAFF. The CDR3, as DNA: TGCGCCAGCAGTGAGTCGACGACAGGGGTAAGGACTGAAGCTTTCTTT.

The chain uses TRBV28 and TRBJ2-5, with TRBD2 matching over 7 bases. V shed 6 bases and J 7 bases; nucleotides not matched to a gene: 14. The CDR3 is 15 amino acids. CDR1 is MDHEN, CDR2 SYDVKM, per germline. DNA for the CDR3: TGTGCCAGCAGCGGGGCTAGCGGAATAAGGGTGACCCAGTACTTC. This sequence encodes CASSGASGIRVTQYF.

This chain connects TRBV20-1 to TRBJ2-3, with 8 bases that match TRBD2. CDR1 is DFQATT, CDR2 SNEGSKA, per germline (reference sequence). The CDR3 spans 16 residues. The V gene end was trimmed by 3 bases and the J gene end by 0 bases; junction bases not matched to a gene: 8. CDR3 coding DNA: TGCAGTGCTAGTGGGGTAGCGGGGACTAGCACAGATACGCAGTATTTT. It encodes CSASGVAGTSTDTQYF.

The V call is TRBV3-1 (or the pseudogene TRBV3-2), the J call TRBJ2-7, with a tentative D call TRBD2 (5 bases). The V gene's germline CDR1 is LGHDT and CDR2 YNNKEL (reference sequence). V shed 4 bases and J shed 6 bases, with 16 bases lying between them. The CDR3 spans 14 residues. In nucleotides, the CDR3 is TGTGCCAGCAGCCGACGGACTCATCTTTTCGAGCAGTACTTC. Its protein is CASSRRTHLFEQYF.

The rearrangement joins TRBV7-9 to TRBJ2-6; tentatively, D is TRBD1 (5 bases). CDR3 length: 15 residues. Trimming cost V 6 bases and J 0 bases, with 9 bases left between them. The V gene's germline CDR1 is SEHNR and CDR2 FQNEAQ (reference sequence). The CDR3 region has the DNA TGTGCCAGCAGTGCACAGGTCTCTGGGGCCAACGTCCTGACTTTC. It encodes CASSAQVSGANVLTF.

The CDR3 sequence is CASSPGVPEKLFF. The CDR3 coding sequence is TGTGCCAGCTCACCTGGCGTCCCGGAAAAACTGTTTTTT. This rearrangement joins TRBV18 to TRBJ1-4; D not resolved. The CDR3 spans 13 residues. V dropped 3 bases and J dropped 8 bases, with 10 bases sitting between them. Looked up from germline, CDR1 is KGHSH and CDR2 is LQKENI.

This chain uses TRBV11-1 with TRBJ1-1, with 8 bases matching TRBD1. Germline CDR1 is SGHAT and CDR2 is FQDESV (reference sequence). With V trimmed by 5 bases and J by 5 bases, 10 bases remained unmatched. There are 15 residues in the CDR3. CDR3 residues: CASSPGQGAKTEAFF. DNA of the CDR3: TGTGCCAGCAGCCCGGGGCAGGGGGCTAAAACTGAAGCTTTCTTT.

V gene TRBV30 combines with J gene TRBJ2-1; TRBD1 agrees at 11 bases. Trimming cost V 2 bases and J 4 bases; bases outside gene matches: 4. CDR3 size: 15 residues. CDR1 is GTSNPN, CDR2 SVGIG, per germline (reference sequence). The CDR3 coding sequence is TGTGCCTGGAGTTTGGGGACAGGGGGATACAATGAGCAGTTCTTC. It yields the protein CAWSLGTGGYNEQFF.

V and J are TRBV2 and TRBJ1-1, with a possible D match to TRBD1 (6 bases). Deletions cut 9 bases from V and 1 base from J, with 15 bases between. The CDR3 is made up of 14 amino acids. The germline CDR1 and CDR2 sequences are SNHLY and FYNNEI. CDR3 in DNA: TGTGCCAGTCACAGGGTTTGGGGGAACACTGAAGCTTTCTTT. Translated, it gives CASHRVWGNTEAFF.

This rearrangement joins TRBV27 to TRBJ2-7; D gene uncertain. The V and J ends lost 6 bases and 10 bases respectively, with 16 bases between them. Looked up from germline, CDR1 is MNHEY and CDR2 is SMNVEV (reference sequence). This CDR3 contains 12 residues. The CDR3 DNA reads as TGTGCCAGCAGCGAAAGGGAACGAGAACAGTACTTC. Its protein product is CASSEREREQYF.

CDR3 amino acids: CAIRDYPTYEQYF. The CDR3 nucleotides read TGTGCCATCAGGGACTACCCAACCTACGAGCAGTACTTC. The chain couples TRBV10-3 to TRBJ2-7; D might be TRBD2 (6 bases). Germline values: CDR1 ENHRY, CDR2 SYGVKD. V was shortened by 6 bases and J by 2 bases, with 11 bases between the two germline ends. This CDR3 contains 13 residues.

The V and J genes are TRBV5-1 and TRBJ2-5; tentatively, D is TRBD1 (5 bases). The CDR3 runs to 15 residues. Germline V gene data show CDR1 as SGHRS and CDR2 as YFSETQ. V gave up 0 bases and J gave up 4 bases, with 13 bases separating them. The CDR3 DNA follows: TGCGCCAGCAGCTTGGAAGTCCAGGGTGGAGAGACCCAGTACTTC. Its translation: CASSLEVQGGETQYF. Supplemented by reference TRBV5-1 and TRBJ2-5, the full variable domain reads KAGVTQTPRYLIKTRGQQVTLSCSPISGHRSVSWYQQTPGQGLQFLFEYFSETQRNKGNFPGRFSGRQFSNSRSEMNVSTLELGDSALYLCASSLEVQGGETQYFGPGTRLLVL.

The chain joins TRBV19 to TRBJ1-5, with TRBD1 as a possible D gene (6 bases). CDR1 and CDR2 from the germline V gene are LNHDA and SQIVND (reference sequence). This CDR3 region has 11 residues. Between the trimmed V and J ends, which lost 5 bases and 10 bases, there was a span of 9 bases. In DNA form, the CDR3 reads TGTGCCAGTAGTGCTGGGACACCCCAGCATTTT. Translating it yields CASSAGTPQHF.

This CDR3 reads CAGRTSGRKAGELFF. The CDR3 bases are TGTGCCGGACGGACTAGCGGGAGGAAAGCCGGGGAGCTGTTTTTT. The chain uses TRBV5-4 and TRBJ2-2; 14 nucleotides agree with TRBD2. V lost 10 bases, J lost 6 bases, and 8 bases stayed unmatched. CDR1 and CDR2 (germline): SGHNT, YYREEE (reference sequence). The CDR3 has 15 residues.

CDR3 residues: CASRGTGFYNEQFF. The CDR3 DNA reads TGTGCCAGCAGAGGGACAGGCTTTTACAATGAGCAGTTCTTC. The V and J genes are TRBV6-5 and TRBJ2-1; TRBD1 matches at 8 bases. CDR1 MNHEY and CDR2 SVGAGI come from the germline V gene. V was pared by 6 bases and J by 4 bases, with 5 bases of the junction left unmatched. The length of the CDR3 is 14 residues.

The chain joins TRBV14 to TRBJ2-4; TRBD1 agrees at 7 bases. CDR1 and CDR2 (germline): SGHDN, FVKESK. The CDR3 is made up of 20 amino acids. The trim removed 3 bases at V and 0 bases at J, leaving 17 bases unmatched. The CDR3 DNA follows: TGTGCCAGCAGCCAGCGACAGGGCCAGCGTCAGAATATAGCCAAAAACATTCAGTACTTC. Protein sequence: CASSQRQGQRQNIAKNIQYF. Combining the CDR3 with reference TRBV14 and TRBJ2-4 gives the whole variable domain EAGVTQFPSHSVIEKGQTVTLRCDPISGHDNLYWYRRVMGKEIKFLLHFVKESKQDESGMPNNRFLAERTGGTYSTLKVQPAELEDSGVYFCASSQRQGQRQNIAKNIQYFGAGTRLSVL.

The CDR3 sequence: CASTGVEGYTF. CDR3 DNA: TGTGCCAGCACAGGGGTGGAGGGCTACACCTTC. The V call is TRBV2, the J call TRBJ1-2; D is possibly TRBD1 (6 bases). This CDR3 spans 11 amino acids. The V end lost 7 bases, the J end lost 8 bases, and 11 bases lay between the germline ends. Per germline, CDR1 SNHLY and CDR2 FYNNEI.

This chain uses TRBV28 with TRBJ2-2, with D tentatively TRBD1 (5 bases). The V end lost 3 bases, the J end lost 2 bases, and 13 bases lay between the germline ends. From germline, CDR1 is MDHEN and CDR2 SYDVKM. The CDR3 contains 16 residues. CDR3 nucleotides: TGTGCCAGCAGTTTCGGCAGGGCGCCCAACACCGGGGAGCTGTTTTTT. Protein product: CASSFGRAPNTGELFF.

The chain has TRBV27 and TRBJ1-5, with D perhaps matching TRBD1 (6 bases). V shed 3 bases and J shed 6 bases, with 12 bases lying between them. Per germline, CDR1 MNHEY and CDR2 SMNVEV (reference sequence). The CDR3 is 14 amino acids. Here the CDR3 DNA reads TGTGCCAGCAGTTTCGCAGGGGTAAGTCAGCCCCAGCATTTT. It is translated as CASSFAGVSQPQHF.